The following is a TCR beta chain sequence with its context. Whereas donors were nominally healthy upon sampling, unrecorded immune exposures were probable. V was clipped by 2 bases and J by 6 bases; unmatched bases: 17. The CDR3 is 17 residues long. Germline V gene data show CDR1 as SGHRS and CDR2 as YFSETQ. The data are from a study of cytomegalovirus exposure and HLA in healthy donors. About the research overall: Findings of an earlier analysis included some 120 million unique TCR beta sequences from around 180 million T cells.

PCR amplification relied on 60 Vbeta primers (plus 13 Jbeta primers). Profiling relied on immunoSEQ multiplex PCR, and the TCRdb table lists in-frame clones only, not all of them. The sample is made up of 70,000 or so clones, and the top ten hold about 0.83% of it. Sequencing was carried out using PBMCs. This receptor was obtained from a boy aged 5 to 17 in good health and CMV-seronegative. The chain links TRBV5-1 to TRBJ2-7, with 7 bases fitting TRBD2. The CDR3 DNA sequence: TGCGCCAGCAGCTTAACCGGGATTGTTGCGGGGGAAGGCGAGCAGTACTTC. Translated, it gives CASSLTGIVAGEGEQYF. Variable domain in full (rest from reference TRBV5-1 and TRBJ2-7): KAGVTQTPRYLIKTRGQQVTLSCSPISGHRSVSWYQQTPGQGLQFLFEYFSETQRNKGNFPGRFSGRQFSNSRSEMNVSTLELGDSALYLCASSLTGIVAGEGEQYFGPGTRLTVT.